The present entry profiles one T cell receptor beta chain with its context. Its antigen is unknown. The record originates from a study of tumor-infiltrating lymphocytes in localized non-small cell lung cancer. The CDR3 spans 16 residues. The V gene lost 0 bases and the J gene lost 7 bases, with 15 bases spanning the gap. Germline CDR1 MNHEY, CDR2 SVGAGI. Some clones are missing from TCRdb's copy, which holds only in-frame ones; the method was immunoSEQ multiplex PCR. The repertoire holds approximately 15,000 clones, with 45% to 50% as singletons. Study-wide results and limits: Tumor T-cell fraction from TCR sequencing was not associated with recurrence-free survival (p = 0.61). Technical variation could not be separated from intratumor heterogeneity here.

Specimen: lung tumor tissue. The TCR sequence derives from a human donor with non-small cell lung cancer. This chain uses TRBV6-5 with TRBJ2-2; TRBD1 might be the D (6 bases). The CDR3 loop reads CASSYSRGGIDGELFF. The CDR3 DNA follows: TGTGCCAGCAGTTACTCCAGAGGGGGAATTGACGGGGAGCTGTTTTTT.